A selection of T cell receptor beta chains follows, all from one sample in a study of T cells in Graves' hyperthyroidism and ophthalmopathy. TCRdb called the multiplex PCR reads again in MiXCR, with one record for every CDR3 protein. The sample lists 450,000 to 600,000 distinct CDR3 sequences; approximately 20% were seen once. The sample was blood. The receptor set was obtained from a man aged 40-55 years with Graves' ophthalmopathy. Both conserved end residues are part of each CDR3. The D gene is left open where the match is weak. Clone size appears in some rows only: once, few, many, or a class for an expanded clone.

abundance	d_gene	v_gene	j_gene	CDR3nt	CDR3aa
.	.	TRBV11-2	TRBJ2-7	TGTGCCAGCAGCTCGGGACTGGACAGCTACGAGCAGTACTTC	CASSSGLDSYEQYF
few	TRBD2	TRBV11-2	TRBJ2-7	TGTGCCGGCAGCTTAAATAGCGGGGGGAGTTTCGAGCAGTACTTC	CAGSLNSGGSFEQYF
few	.	TRBV30	TRBJ2-6	TGTGCCTGGAGTGTAACAGACTCTGGGGCCAACGTCCTGACTTTC	CAWSVTDSGANVLTF
few	.	TRBV6-2/TRBV6-3	TRBJ1-5	TGTGCCAGCAGTTACCGGAGGGTCTATCAGCCCCAGCATTTT	CASSYRRVYQPQHF
few	TRBD2	TRBV29-1	TRBJ2-1	TGCAGCGTTGACCGGGAGGGCACCTACAATGAGCAGTTCTTC	CSVDREGTYNEQFF
.	.	TRBV6-1	TRBJ1-6	TGTGCCAGCAGTGAACCCCCGGGACTGAGCAATTCACCCCTCCACTTT	CASSEPPGLSNSPLHF
few	.	TRBV9	TRBJ2-2	TGTGCCAGCAGCGTAGGCGGTTCGAACACCGGGGAGCTGTTTTTT	CASSVGGSNTGELFF
once	TRBD1	TRBV3-1	TRBJ2-2	TGTGCCAGCAGCCTCGGGACAGGCTCGAACACCGGGGAGCTGTTTTTT	CASSLGTGSNTGELFF
many	.	TRBV28	TRBJ2-7	TGTGCCAGCGGTCCCCGGGGCTACGAGCAGTACTTC	CASGPRGYEQYF
many	TRBD1	TRBV7-8	TRBJ1-1	TGTGCCAGCAGCTTGCGGGCCCAGGGGGCGCACACTGAAGCTTTCTTT	CASSLRAQGAHTEAFF
many	TRBD1	TRBV30	TRBJ1-1	TGTGCCTGGAGTGTCGGACAGGGTGGCACTGAAGCTTTCTTT	CAWSVGQGGTEAFF
many	TRBD2	TRBV20-1	TRBJ2-1	TGCAGTGCCCTAAGCGGGGAAGGGTCCAATGAGCAGTTCTTC	CSALSGEGSNEQFF
few	TRBD2	TRBV27	TRBJ2-1	TGTGCCAGCAGTTTTGGTAGCGGGTCCGAACAGTTCTTC	CASSFGSGSEQFF
.	TRBD2	TRBV7-8	TRBJ2-2	TGTGCCAGCAGCCCAGGCGGGGGGGCCGACACCGGGGAGCTGTTTTTT	CASSPGGGADTGELFF
many	TRBD1	TRBV2	TRBJ1-4	TGTGCCAGCAGGAGGGGACAGGGGGCGACTGAAAAACTGTTTTTT	CASRRGQGATEKLFF
.	TRBD1	TRBV12-3/TRBV12-4	TRBJ2-3	TGTGCCAGCAGTTTATTGGACAGGAGTAGCACAGATACGCAGTATTTT	CASSLLDRSSTDTQYF
few	.	TRBV11-3	TRBJ2-2	TGTGCCAGCAGCTTTAGGGCTCTAGGGGCCGGGGAGCTGTTTTTT	CASSFRALGAGELFF
many	TRBD1	TRBV6-1	TRBJ1-2	TGTGCCAGCAGTTTGGACAGGGGGCGAGGCTACACCTTC	CASSLDRGRGYTF
.	.	TRBV15	TRBJ1-2	TGTGCCACCAGCAGGCAACGGGGGGGGTATGGCTACACCTTC	CATSRQRGGYGYTF
few	TRBD2	TRBV13	TRBJ2-3	TGTGCCAGCAGCTTAGGAGCTAGCGGGGCTAGCACAGATACGCAGTATTTT	CASSLGASGASTDTQYF
few	TRBD1	TRBV2	TRBJ2-5	TGTGCCAGCAAAGGGGGCGTCCCAGGGGGGACCCAGTACTTC	CASKGGVPGGTQYF
many	.	TRBV15	TRBJ1-1	TGTGCCGCGGTGAGAGCCGGCACTGAAGCTTTCTTT	CAAVRAGTEAFF
many	TRBD1	TRBV7-2	TRBJ1-2	TGTGCCAGCAGCTACCCGGGACAGGGGCGCTATGGCTACACCTTC	CASSYPGQGRYGYTF
many	.	TRBV3-1	TRBJ2-3	TGTGCCAGCAGCCAACGACCTCGGGGATCCCAGTATTTT	CASSQRPRGSQYF
.	TRBD2	TRBV11-2	TRBJ2-1	TGTGCCAGCAGCGAAGAGGCTAGCGGGAGGGCCGCCTACAATGAGCAGTTCTTC	CASSEEASGRAAYNEQFF
many	.	TRBV18	TRBJ2-3	TGTGCCAGCTCACCCCGCGGATCTAGCACAGATACGCAGTATTTT	CASSPRGSSTDTQYF
few	.	TRBV3-1	TRBJ2-1	TGTGCCAGCAGCCAAGGTGGTGGGTGGGTGAGAAATGAGCAGTTCTTC	CASSQGGGWVRNEQFF
few	TRBD1	TRBV5-1	TRBJ2-1	TGCGCCAGCAGCCCCCGGGACAGCTTGAACGATGAGCAGTTCTTC	CASSPRDSLNDEQFF
few	.	TRBV20-1	TRBJ2-7	TGCAGTGCTAGAGCCCTTAGCTCCTACGAGCAGTACTTC	CSARALSSYEQYF
few	TRBD1	TRBV18	TRBJ1-5	TGTGCCAGCTCACCTGGGACAGGGTCGGGGAGCAATCAGCCCCAGCATTTT	CASSPGTGSGSNQPQHF
many	TRBD1	TRBV30	TRBJ1-1	TGTGCCTGGGAGTACAGGGGGCGGGCTTTCTTT	CAWEYRGRAFF